The clone carrying this TCR beta chain came up a few times. The antigen remains undetermined. The data were obtained in a study of response to subunit inactivated influenza vaccine. TCRdb called the RT-PCR reads again in MiXCR, with one record for every CDR3 protein. The sample lists about 160,000 distinct CDR3 sequences; about 10% were seen once. The CDR3 runs to 14 residues. Germline V lookup: CDR1 MGHRA, CDR2 YSYEKL. Trimming left V 0 bases short and J 7 bases short, with 9 bases between. Study outcomes and limitations: Few new T cells, the authors suggested, are recruited by each seasonal influenza vaccination.

The material was CD8+ T cells sorted from PBMCs, obtained 23 months after vaccination. The receptor's source is a man between 50 and 70 years old who received an inactivated influenza vaccine. The rearrangement joins TRBV4-1 to TRBJ2-2; D is unclear. DNA of the CDR3: TGCGCCAGCAGCCAAGATCTTTTGGGCGGGGAGCTGTTTTTT. It is translated as CASSQDLLGGELFF.